This T cell receptor (beta chain) was captured in a study of cytomegalovirus exposure and HLA in healthy donors. Study-wide findings and caveats: Association of a missense DCLRE1C variant with TCR beta V- and J-gene trimming was reported in a later analysis.

The PCR had 60 Vbeta and 13 Jbeta primers. Original methodology: Around 9.9 million shared chains were among the 80 million or so unique TCR beta chains that a later analysis counted. Here immunoSEQ multiplex PCR was the method, and the copy in TCRdb shows in-frame clones only, minus some. V and J calls and clone size follow that table, whereas D and trimming were derived from the DNA. The sample has under 200,000 clones, about 85% seen once. This clone showed up just a few times. Its antigen remains unidentified. Germline loops: CDR1 SQVTM, CDR2 ANQGSEA. Trimming cost V 3 bases and J 5 bases, with 10 bases left between them. There are 12 residues in the CDR3.

Sequencing was performed on PBMCs. The chain links TRBV29-1 to TRBJ1-1, with D hard to call. This clonotype was sampled from a man between 18 and 35 years old in good health and CMV-seronegative. CDR3 protein: CSVDEGLTEAFF. In DNA form, the CDR3 reads TGCAGCGTTGACGAGGGATTGACTGAAGCTTTCTTT.